Listed below are T cell receptor beta chains from one sample, sequenced in a study of T cell responses to AZD1222 COVID-19 vaccine. Only in-frame clones appear in the TCRdb table, and some are missing; sequencing was by immunoSEQ multiplex PCR. The data show some 150,000 clones, roughly 92% seen once. The specimen was peripheral blood, collected on day 0 of AZD1222 vaccination. These receptors were collected from an adult in good health. CDR3s include the opening cysteine and the closing phenylalanine or tryptophan. D genes are given only for firm matches. Clone size appears in some rows only: once, few, many, or a class for an expanded clone.

cdr3_length,d_call,clone_size,v_call,j_call,cdr3_aa,cdr3_nt
12,-,-,TRBV11-2,TRBJ1-1,CASSVAGGEAFF,TGTGCCAGCAGCGTCGCCGGGGGCGAGGCTTTCTTT
16,TRBD1,-,TRBV5-6,TRBJ1-6,CASSSGQGSYNSPLHF,TGTGCCAGCAGCTCCGGACAGGGCTCCTATAATTCACCCCTCCACTTT
16,-,-,TRBV5-4,TRBJ1-1,CASSLPGLGTRAEAFF,TGTGCCAGCAGCTTGCCGGGGTTAGGGACTCGCGCTGAAGCTTTCTTT
14,-,-,TRBV19,TRBJ2-1,CASSIGRGALWQFF,TGTGCCAGTAGTATAGGGAGGGGGGCGCTTTGGCAGTTCTTC
14,TRBD1,-,TRBV29-1,TRBJ1-5,CSVAQDRTNQPQHF,TGCAGCGTAGCCCAGGACAGGACCAATCAGCCCCAGCATTTT
14,-,-,TRBV29-1,TRBJ1-2,CSVEDLQENYGYTF,TGCAGCGTTGAAGATCTACAGGAGAACTATGGCTACACCTTC
13,-,-,TRBV3-1/TRBV3-2,TRBJ1-6,CASSQEGGSPLHF,TGTGCCAGCAGCCAAGAAGGGGGTTCACCCCTCCACTTT
16,-,once,TRBV7-2,TRBJ2-6,CASSLQNLAGANVLTF,TGTGCCAGCAGCTTACAAAACCTGGCTGGGGCCAACGTCCTGACTTTC
16,TRBD2,-,TRBV7-2,TRBJ2-5,CASSLGGSGSWETQYF,TGTGCCAGCAGCTTAGGGGGTAGCGGGAGTTGGGAGACCCAGTACTTC
17,-,few,TRBV19,TRBJ1-5,CASSIEMGPGGNQPQHF,TGTGCCAGTAGTATAGAGATGGGCCCGGGGGGCAATCAGCCCCAGCATTTT
16,TRBD2,-,TRBV4-1,TRBJ2-3,CASSQGSGGATDTQYF,TGCGCCAGCAGCCAAGGAAGCGGGGGGGCAACAGATACGCAGTATTTT
15,-,-,TRBV6-4,TRBJ1-2,CASSAMDGVNYGYTF,TGTGCCAGCAGTGCCATGGACGGAGTAAACTATGGCTACACCTTC
18,-,-,TRBV2,TRBJ2-6,CASRAEVALPSGANVLTF,TGTGCCAGCAGGGCGGAGGTGGCCCTACCTTCTGGGGCCAACGTCCTGACTTTC
15,-,-,TRBV5-4,TRBJ1-6,CASSSEGSQGSPLHF,TGTGCCAGCAGCTCGGAAGGGAGTCAGGGTTCACCCCTCCACTTT
18,-,-,TRBV10-3,TRBJ1-1,CAIRPSRITQPGSTEAFF,TGTGCCATCCGGCCGAGTAGGATCACACAACCAGGGAGCACTGAAGCTTTCTTT
13,-,-,TRBV4-1,TRBJ1-4,CASSQASGEKLFF,TGCGCCAGCAGCCAAGCTTCGGGTGAAAAACTGTTTTTT
13,-,-,TRBV7-2,TRBJ2-5,CASSPGPQETQYF,TGTGCCAGCAGCCCAGGGCCCCAAGAGACCCAGTACTTC
15,-,-,TRBV7-9,TRBJ2-2,CASSFQQGATGELFF,TGTGCCAGCAGCTTTCAGCAGGGCGCGACCGGGGAGCTGTTTTTT
15,-,-,TRBV7-2,TRBJ1-2,CASSLGRLMGYGYTF,TGTGCCAGCAGCTTAGGCCGGCTTATGGGTTATGGCTACACCTTC
13,-,-,TRBV11-2,TRBJ1-1,CASGYHLNTEAFF,TGTGCCAGCGGCTATCACCTTAACACTGAAGCTTTCTTT
16,-,once,TRBV5-1,TRBJ1-2,CASSLSLGGAVSGYTF,TGCGCCAGCAGCTTGAGTTTGGGGGGAGCTGTTAGTGGCTACACCTTC
15,-,-,TRBV4-3,TRBJ2-5,CASSQRNAGQETQYF,TGCGCCAGCAGCCAACGAAATGCTGGACAAGAGACCCAGTACTTC
16,-,-,TRBV3-1/TRBV3-2,TRBJ2-4,CASSQDRGLAKNIQYF,TGTGCCAGCAGCCAAGACAGGGGCTTAGCCAAAAACATTCAGTACTTC
15,TRBD1,-,TRBV11-2,TRBJ2-5,CASSSAGTEQETQYF,TGTGCCAGCAGCTCAGCCGGGACAGAACAAGAGACCCAGTACTTC
12,-,-,TRBV7-9,TRBJ2-2,CASSLGPGELFF,TGTGCCAGCAGCTTAGGTCCAGGGGAGCTGTTTTTT
12,-,once,TRBV28,TRBJ1-1,CASSLSRVEAFF,TGTGCCAGCAGTTTATCACGGGTTGAAGCTTTCTTT
15,-,-,TRBV7-9,TRBJ1-4,CASSFDLSGNEKLFF,TGTGCCAGCAGCTTCGACCTCTCGGGTAATGAAAAACTGTTTTTT
17,-,-,TRBV10-3,TRBJ2-2,CAISDEPGRPNTGELFF,TGTGCCATCAGTGATGAACCGGGACGGCCGAACACCGGGGAGCTGTTTTTT
16,TRBD1,-,TRBV4-3,TRBJ2-1,CASSKRQGAYFNEQFF,TGCGCCAGCAGCAAACGACAGGGAGCCTACTTTAATGAGCAGTTCTTC
16,TRBD1,few,TRBV6-5,TRBJ2-3,CASSYGAGTGRDTQYF,TGTGCCAGCAGTTACGGGGCCGGGACAGGGAGAGATACGCAGTATTTT
14,TRBD2,-,TRBV2,TRBJ2-2,CASILRGGTRELFF,TGTGCCAGCATCTTACGCGGGGGGACGAGGGAGCTGTTTTTT
13,-,-,TRBV18,TRBJ1-1,CASSPGRETEAFF,TGTGCCAGCTCACCAGGGAGGGAGACTGAAGCTTTCTTT
15,TRBD1,few,TRBV19,TRBJ1-1,CASSQRDSTNGEAFF,TGTGCCAGTAGCCAGCGGGACAGCACAAACGGGGAAGCTTTCTTT
17,-,-,TRBV6-2/TRBV6-3,TRBJ2-1,CASSSQTGSGTYNEQFF,TGTGCCAGCAGTTCCCAGACCGGGAGCGGAACCTACAATGAGCAGTTCTTC